Reported below is one T cell receptor (beta chain). Its cognate antigen is unknown. The entry originates in a study of cytomegalovirus exposure and HLA in healthy donors. Broader study findings: Solely CMV serostatus was available to characterize immune exposure.

This PCR relied on a set of 60 Vbeta primers and 13 Jbeta primers. Only in-frame clones appear in the TCRdb table, and some are missing; sequencing was by immunoSEQ multiplex PCR. The sample gives some 64,000 clones, 70% to 90% of which show up once; 1.5% is in the top ten. The sequenced material came from PBMCs. The TCR sequence derives from a young man in good health and CMV-seropositive.

The CDR3: CASSLGGSLYNEQFF. The CDR3 bases are TGTGCCAGCAGCTTGGGGGGTAGCCTGTACAATGAGCAGTTCTTC. The genes are TRBV7-9 and TRBJ2-1; D may be TRBD2 (6 bases). Germline CDR1 reads SEHNR; CDR2 reads FQNEAQ (reference sequence). CDR3 length: 15 amino acids. V shed 3 bases and J shed 4 bases, with 13 bases lying between them.